These 20 T cell receptor beta chains were all obtained from the same sample, sequenced in a study of T cell repertoires in cytomegalovirus infection. MiXCR, run by TCRdb on the reads, gives a single entry per CDR3 protein. The table records almost 550,000 distinct CDR3 sequences, 16% of them present only once. Material: CD8+ T cells from PBMCs. These receptors originate from a human donor in good health (CMV status not recorded). Some clones in this sample may be carry-over from other donors' samples.

This clonotype has ten or more counts. The chain links TRBV7-9 to TRBJ1-2; TRBD1 agrees at 8 bases. The CDR3 has 14 residues. Germline loops: CDR1 SEHNR, CDR2 FQNEAQ (reference sequence). The V and J ends lost 5 bases and 12 bases, in that order; junction bases with no gene match: 14. The CDR3 DNA sequence: TGTGCCAGCAGCCTCGGGGAGGCACAGGGGGTGGACACCTTC. It yields the protein CASSLGEAQGVDTF. The full variable domain, in which reference TRBV7-9 and TRBJ1-2 provide the parts outside the CDR3, is DTGVSQNPRHKITKRGQNVTFRCDPISEHNRLYWYRQTLGQGPEFLTYFQNEAQLEKSRLLSDRFSAERPKGSFSTLEIQRTEQGDSAMYLCASSLGEAQGVDTFGSGTRLTVV.

This clonotype was recorded at least ten times. The chain employs TRBV27 and TRBJ1-6; D call uncertain. V was trimmed by 8 bases and J by 2 bases, leaving 16 bases between them. The germline CDR1 and CDR2 sequences are MNHEY and SMNVEV (reference sequence). The CDR3 totals 16 residues. For the CDR3, the DNA is TGTGCCAGCCACCGTAGGGCGGCTCCCTATAATTCACCCCTCCACTTT. Its translation: CASHRRAAPYNSPLHF.

This clonotype has more than one count but fewer than ten. The chain carries TRBV6-2 or TRBV6-3 and TRBJ2-1; D is undetermined. V was pared by 1 base and J by 2 bases, with 15 bases between. Germline V gene data show CDR1 as MNHEY and CDR2 as SVGEGT. This CDR3 spans 17 amino acids. DNA of the CDR3: TGTGCCAGCAGTTACTTCCAGGAGTCTCGCGCCTACAATGAGCAGTTCTTC. Its translation: CASSYFQESRAYNEQFF.

The chain is built from TRBV27 and TRBJ1-1; weak D call: TRBD1 (5 bases). CDR1 is MNHEY, CDR2 SMNVEV, per germline (reference sequence). Between the trimmed V and J ends, which lost 3 bases and 0 bases, there was a span of 11 bases. CDR3 length: 15 amino acids. The DNA for the CDR3 is TGTGCCAGCAGTTTTTTGGGGCCCATGAACACTGAAGCTTTCTTT. Amino acids: CASSFLGPMNTEAFF.

This clonotype was counted at least ten times. This rearrangement joins TRBV20-1 to TRBJ1-4, with D possibly matching TRBD1 (6 bases). Germline V gene sequence: CDR1 DFQATT, CDR2 SNEGSKA (reference sequence). V lost 0 bases and J lost 7, with 15 bases in between. The CDR3 length is 15 residues. As DNA, the CDR3 is TGCAGTGCTAGAGATCTGTCAGGGGCGGGTGAAAAACTGTTTTTT. This translates into CSARDLSGAGEKLFF.

There are many counts of this clonotype. The rearrangement joins TRBV12-3 or TRBV12-4 to TRBJ2-1; 10 bases are shared with TRBD2. The CDR3 spans 17 residues. With 7 bases clipped from V and 7 bases from J, the junction kept 16 bases outside the gene matches. CDR3 region: CASTPGGVAGGGNEQFF. The CDR3 nucleotides read TGTGCCAGCACCCCGGGTGGGGTAGCGGGAGGTGGGAATGAGCAGTTCTTC.

This clonotype was observed at least ten times. The rearrangement links TRBV19 to TRBJ2-2; 9 nucleotides align to TRBD1. J was trimmed by 9 bases and V by 5 bases; bases with no gene match: 10. CDR1 and CDR2 from the germline V gene are LNHDA and SQIVND (reference sequence). The CDR3 covers 15 residues. The CDR3 here is CASSLTGGNVWELFF. The CDR3 bases are TGTGCCAGTAGTCTGACAGGGGGAAACGTTTGGGAGCTGTTTTTT.

The chain recombines TRBV20-1 with TRBJ2-1; D gene uncertain. Trimming pared 0 bases from V and 3 bases from J, leaving 12 bases between. Germline V gene lookup returns CDR1 DFQATT and CDR2 SNEGSKA (reference sequence). This CDR3 is 15 amino acids long. The CDR3 nucleotides are TGCAGTGCTAGAGATCCGAAGGGAAGCTACAATGAGCAGTTCTTC. As protein: CSARDPKGSYNEQFF.

The chain carries TRBV25-1 and TRBJ2-2; D is undetermined. V lost 4 bases and J 0 bases, leaving 12 bases between the germline ends. Germline loops: CDR1 MGHDK, CDR2 SYGVNS. The CDR3 spans 16 residues. CDR3 bases: TGTGCCAGCAGTGGCTCCGACGAAACGAACACCGGGGAGCTGTTTTTT. Encoded protein: CASSGSDETNTGELFF.

This clonotype was detected many times. V and J are TRBV4-1 and TRBJ2-1; TRBD2 matches 8 bases. Germline V gene lookup returns CDR1 MGHRA and CDR2 YSYEKL. V gave up 4 bases and J gave up 4 bases; unmatched junction bases: 12. This CDR3 region has 17 residues. The CDR3 spells CASSRFLELADYNEQFF. DNA for the CDR3: TGCGCCAGCAGCCGTTTCCTGGAACTAGCGGATTACAATGAGCAGTTCTTC.

The genes are TRBV5-4 and TRBJ1-6; D might be TRBD1 (5 bases). CDR1 and CDR2 from the germline V gene are SGHNT and YYREEE (reference sequence). The CDR3 length is 14 residues. Trimming took 1 base from V and 8 from J, leaving 10 bases between them. The CDR3 spells CASSLRDPYSPLHF. The CDR3 region has the DNA TGTGCCAGCAGCTTGCGGGACCCCTATTCACCCCTCCACTTT.

The sample holds many counts of this clonotype. The rearrangement links TRBV7-6 to TRBJ2-1, with 10 positions matching TRBD1. Germline CDR1 reads SGHVS; CDR2 reads FNYEAQ. The CDR3 covers 15 residues. V gave up 3 bases and J gave up 5 bases; unmatched junction bases: 4. The DNA of the CDR3 is TGTGCCAGCAGCTTCGGAGGACAGGGGGACAATGAGCAGTTCTTC. Protein product: CASSFGGQGDNEQFF. The variable domain in full, completed from reference TRBV7-6 and TRBJ2-1, reads GAGVSQSPRYKVTKRGQDVALRCDPISGHVSLYWYRQALGQGPEFLTYFNYEAQQDKSGLPNDRFSAERPEGSISTLTIQRTEQRDSAMYRCASSFGGQGDNEQFFGPGTRLTVL.

In nucleotides, the CDR3 is TGTGCCAGCAGCCCTCCGACTCTCTCCGGGGAGCTGTTTTTT. This codes for CASSPPTLSGELFF. This chain links TRBV4-2 with TRBJ2-2; D not certain. Trimming cost V 4 bases and J 6 bases, with 12 bases left between them. This CDR3 contains 14 residues. Per the germline V gene, CDR1 is LGHNA and CDR2 is YNFKEQ.

This clonotype was counted many times. The CDR3 sequence: CASSLGDRSGANVLTF. CDR3 nucleotide sequence: TGTGCCAGCAGCTTAGGCGACAGGTCTGGGGCCAACGTCCTGACTTTC. V and J are TRBV7-9 and TRBJ2-6; a weak D match, TRBD1 (6 bases). CDR1 and CDR2 from the germline V gene are SEHNR and FQNEAQ (reference sequence). The germline V and J ends were trimmed by 1 base and 1 base, with 8 bases remaining between them. This CDR3 comprises 16 residues.

This clonotype occurred many times. The gene calls are TRBV6-5 and TRBJ2-1; D perhaps matches TRBD2 (5 bases). The length of the CDR3 is 15 residues. The V and J ends lost 2 bases and 7 bases respectively, with 15 bases between them. Germline CDR1 and CDR2: MNHEY and SVGAGI. The CDR3 nucleotides read TGTGCCAGCAGTTACGGCGCGGGTACTGGGAATGAGCAGTTCTTC. Its translation is CASSYGAGTGNEQFF.

This clonotype was found a few times. The rearrangement links TRBV6-2 or TRBV6-3 to TRBJ2-7, with D perhaps matching TRBD1 (6 bases). CDR3 size: 13 residues. Trimming cost V 2 bases and J 5 bases, with 10 bases left between them. Germline V lookup: CDR1 MNHEY, CDR2 SVGEGT. CDR3 sequence: CASSYRGFDEQYF. CDR3 in DNA: TGTGCCAGCAGTTACAGGGGGTTCGACGAGCAGTACTTC.

In its sample, this clonotype was seen many times. The rearrangement joins TRBV5-5 to TRBJ1-6; D gene uncertain. CDR3 length: 13 amino acids. V was shortened by 0 bases and J by 5 bases, with 3 bases between the two germline ends. CDR1 and CDR2 from the germline V gene are SGHKS and YYEKEE (reference sequence). The CDR3 nucleotides read TGTGCCAGCAGCTTGGCCGATAATTCACCCCTCCACTTT. Its translation is CASSLADNSPLHF. The complete variable domain, with remaining parts taken from reference TRBV5-5 and TRBJ1-6, reads DAGVTQSPTHLIKTRGQQVTLRCSPISGHKSVSWYQQVLGQGPQFIFQYYEKEERGRGNFPDRFSARQFPNYSSELNVNALLLGDSALYLCASSLADNSPLHFGNGTRLTVT.

This clonotype was found many times. The chain has TRBV7-9 and TRBJ2-1; TRBD2 aligns across 11 bases. Germline assignment: CDR1 SEHNR and CDR2 FQNEAQ (reference sequence). This CDR3 comprises 16 residues. V shed 4 bases and J 7 bases; nucleotides not matched to a gene: 9. This CDR3 reads CASSYVLAGERNEQFF. CDR3 bases: TGTGCCAGCAGCTATGTACTAGCGGGAGAAAGGAATGAGCAGTTCTTC.

The sample holds a few counts of this clonotype. The genes are TRBV20-1 and TRBJ2-1; tentative D call: TRBD2 (5 bases). This CDR3 contains 14 residues. V lost 5 bases, J lost 3 bases, and 14 bases lay in between. CDR1 and CDR2 from the germline V gene are DFQATT and SNEGSKA (reference sequence). CDR3 protein: CSASPRRGYNEQFF. DNA of the CDR3: TGCAGTGCTTCCCCTCGTCGGGGCTACAATGAGCAGTTCTTC.

Notes on this clonotype: This may be a read error, as it is one base from a much larger clone. This chain links TRBV2 with TRBJ2-5, with 15 bases identical to TRBD2. CDR1 and CDR2 from the germline V gene are SNHLY and FYNNEI. There are 17 residues in the CDR3. In DNA, the CDR3 is TGTGCCAGCCTGGGACTAGCGGGGGGCAACCGTCAAGCGACCCAGTACTTC. It codes for CASLGLAGGNRQATQYF. The full variable domain, in which reference TRBV2 and TRBJ2-5 provide the parts outside the CDR3, is EPEVTQTPSHQVTQMGQEVILRCVPISNHLYFYWYRQILGQKVEFLVSFYNNEISEKSEIFDDQFSVERPDGSNFTLKIRSTKLEDSAMYFCASLGLAGGNRQATQYFGPGTRLLVL.